These 19 T cell receptor beta chains were all obtained from the same sample, sequenced in a study of human T cells and chemical hapten exposure. Time point of the sample: patch test 1, 2 weeks after DPC sensitization. Noted treatment: therapeutic diphenylcyclopropenone sensitization with weekly scalp DPC. TCRdb processed the RACE reads anew with MiXCR; each CDR3 protein has one entry. Found here are some 120,000 distinct CDR3 sequences, 9% to 14% of them singletons; the top ten hold roughly 1.3%. The starting material was whole blood, obtained in connection with sensitization to the hapten diphenylcyclopropenone (DPC). These receptors all come from a woman aged 50 to 60 with alopecia areata. Some clones in this sample may be carry-over from other donors' samples.

This clonotype was detected only a few times. The chain employs TRBV12-3 or TRBV12-4 and TRBJ1-5, with 7 bases identical to TRBD1. After removal of 6 bases from V and 3 bases from J, the junction contained 5 bases not matched to a gene. The CDR3 runs 14 residues. CDR3 protein: CASRPGQTNQPQHF. CDR3 nucleotides: TGTGCCAGCAGGCCGGGACAGACCAATCAGCCCCAGCATTTT.

Comment on this clonotype: One end of the junction fails to match germline, which may point to a read error. V gene TRBV29-1 combines with J gene TRBJ1-2, with unresolved D. The germline V gene encodes CDR1 SQVTM and CDR2 ANQGSEA. CDR3 size: 13 residues. The chain's CDR3 is CSAEPFSGYGYTF. CDR3 DNA: TGCAGCGCTGAACCCTTCTCGGGCTATGGCTACACCTTC.

This clonotype was seen only a few times. The chain combines TRBV6-5 with TRBJ2-2; D is undetermined. Trimming shortened V by 6 bases and J by 5 bases, and 13 bases separated the two germline ends. CDR1 and CDR2 from the germline V gene are MNHEY and SVGAGI. The CDR3 is made up of 14 amino acids. The CDR3 protein is CASSSIGRTGELFF. The CDR3, as DNA: TGTGCCAGCAGCTCCATAGGGCGGACCGGGGAGCTGTTTTTT.

This clonotype occurred many times. The V call is TRBV18, the J call TRBJ2-1; D is undetermined. The CDR3 totals 17 residues. Trimming left V 3 bases short and J 6 bases short, with 21 bases between. The germline CDR1 and CDR2 sequences are KGHSH and LQKENI. The CDR3 loop reads CASSPRLLRASSNEQFF. The DNA of the CDR3 is TGTGCCAGCTCACCGAGACTTCTAAGGGCCTCTTCCAATGAGCAGTTCTTC.

This clonotype appeared many times. The rearrangement uses TRBV12-3 or TRBV12-4 and TRBJ1-4; a weak D match, TRBD1 (5 bases). The V end was cut by 4 bases, the J end by 5 bases, with 11 bases between. The CDR3 is made up of 14 amino acids. CDR3 in amino acids: CASSSGTGNEKLFF. The CDR3 DNA sequence: TGTGCCAGCAGTTCGGGGACCGGAAATGAAAAACTGTTTTTT.

The gene calls are TRBV6-2 or TRBV6-3 and TRBJ1-5; D unclear. The CDR3 sequence is 13 residues long. Trimming cost V 4 bases and J 7 bases, with 11 bases left between them. CDR1 is MNHEY, CDR2 SVGEGT, per germline. DNA for the CDR3: TGTGCCAGCAGTTTACAGAGCTTGCAGCCCCAGCATTTT. Translation gives CASSLQSLQPQHF.

The sample holds many counts of this clonotype. The chain carries TRBV18 and TRBJ1-1; unclear D gene. Germline CDR1 reads KGHSH; CDR2 reads LQKENI. V was cut by 3 bases and J by 8 bases, with 10 bases left in between. This CDR3 is built from 12 residues. The CDR3 region is CASSPQQQEAFF. As DNA, the CDR3 is TGTGCCAGCTCACCCCAACAACAGGAAGCTTTCTTT. The full variable domain, completed using reference TRBV18 and TRBJ1-1, is NAGVMQNPRHLVRRRGQEARLRCSPMKGHSHVYWYRQLPEEGLKFMVYLQKENIIDESGMPKERFSAEFPKEGPSILRIQQVVRGDSAAYFCASSPQQQEAFFGQGTRLTVV.

The chain employs TRBV29-1 and TRBJ2-1, with 9 bases aligning to TRBD2. The V and J ends lost 7 bases and 6 bases, in that order; junction bases with no gene match: 10. Germline V gene sequence: CDR1 SQVTM, CDR2 ANQGSEA. This CDR3 has 14 residues. The CDR3 is CSGRGGQVSNEQFF. CDR3 nucleotide sequence: TGCAGCGGGCGGGGGGGCCAAGTAAGCAATGAGCAGTTCTTC.

This clonotype was seen many times. The chain is built from TRBV5-6 and TRBJ1-6, with D unresolved. Germline lookup yields CDR1 SGHDT and CDR2 YYEEEE. This CDR3 region has 15 residues. Trimming took 2 bases from V and 0 from J, leaving 6 bases between them. As DNA, the CDR3 is TGTGCCAGCAGCTTCAGGAGCTCCTATAATTCACCCCTCCACTTT. As protein: CASSFRSSYNSPLHF.

The rearrangement links TRBV5-1 to TRBJ2-2; D is undetermined. Germline values: CDR1 SGHRS, CDR2 YFSETQ. The CDR3 totals 13 residues. The ends were cut back, 0 bases at V and 6 bases at J, with 6 bases in the middle. The CDR3: CASSLVVAGELFF. The CDR3 DNA follows: TGCGCCAGCAGCTTGGTCGTGGCCGGGGAGCTGTTTTTT.

This clonotype came up many times. The gene calls are TRBV7-6 and TRBJ2-5; D call uncertain. Germline assignment: CDR1 SGHVS and CDR2 FNYEAQ. The CDR3 has 13 amino acids. V was cut by 5 bases and J by 3 bases, with 10 bases left in between. This CDR3 reads CASSLGIKETQYF. The CDR3 nucleotides read TGTGCCAGCAGCCTCGGTATCAAAGAGACCCAGTACTTC. Complete variable domain (other parts from reference TRBV7-6 and TRBJ2-5): GAGVSQSPRYKVTKRGQDVALRCDPISGHVSLYWYRQALGQGPEFLTYFNYEAQQDKSGLPNDRFSAERPEGSISTLTIQRTEQRDSAMYRCASSLGIKETQYFGPGTRLLVL.

The chain links TRBV28 to TRBJ1-3, with unresolved D. The CDR3 covers 14 residues. The germline V gene encodes CDR1 MDHEN and CDR2 SYDVKM. The V end was cut by 6 bases, the J end by 4 bases, with 13 bases between. CDR3 sequence (DNA): TGTGCCAGCAGATCGGTAGAATCGGGAAACACCATATATTTT. Residues: CASRSVESGNTIYF.

This chain joins TRBV18 and TRBJ2-2; TRBD1 or TRBD2 may be the D gene (5 bases each). The germline V gene has CDR1 KGHSH and CDR2 LQKENI. Trimming cost V 1 base and J 4 bases, with 13 bases left between them. The CDR3 has 16 residues. The CDR3 DNA reads as TGTGCCAGCTCACCACTCGCCCCCGGGACCACCGGGGAGCTGTTTTTT. Residues: CASSPLAPGTTGELFF.

This clonotype was detected many times. The chain uses TRBV7-2 and TRBJ1-6, with D possibly TRBD1 on 5 matching bases. The germline CDR1 and CDR2 sequences are SGHTA and FQGNSA. V was shortened by 0 bases and J by 9 bases, with 12 bases between the two germline ends. The CDR3 covers 15 residues. DNA for the CDR3: TGTGCCAGCAGCTTAGCCGGGGTGGGGCTTTCACCCCTCCACTTT. Translated, it gives CASSLAGVGLSPLHF.

The CDR3 here is CASSASGAGYEQYF. For the CDR3, the DNA is TGTGCCAGTTCGGCTAGCGGGGCGGGGTACGAGCAGTACTTC. The rearrangement links TRBV12-3 or TRBV12-4 to TRBJ2-7; 9 bases match TRBD2. This CDR3 contains 14 residues. J gave up 4 bases and V 9 bases, and 10 bases lay outside the gene matches.

The chain has TRBV5-1 and TRBJ2-4; no firm D call. Per the germline V gene, CDR1 is SGHRS and CDR2 is YFSETQ. The V end was cut by 1 base, the J end by 8 bases, with 13 bases between. The CDR3 is 14 residues long. The CDR3 DNA reads as TGCGCCAGCAGCTTGTGGGTATCTGAGGACATTCAGTACTTC. Protein product: CASSLWVSEDIQYF.

At least ten counts were recorded for this clonotype. The chain joins TRBV19 to TRBJ1-5; weak D call: TRBD1 (5 bases). The germline V gene has CDR1 LNHDA and CDR2 SQIVND (reference sequence). The CDR3 is made up of 17 amino acids. The V gene lost 9 bases and the J gene lost 1 base, with 22 bases spanning the gap. CDR3 sequence (DNA): TGTGCCAGCCAGCATTCAGACCGGGGACGGAGCAATCAGCCCCAGCATTTT. Protein sequence: CASQHSDRGRSNQPQHF.

This clonotype was seen a handful of times. The V and J genes are TRBV5-1 and TRBJ2-6; TRBD2 might be the D (6 bases). This CDR3 has 16 residues. The V end lost 0 bases, the J end lost 8 bases, and 15 bases lay between the germline ends. Germline V gene sequence: CDR1 SGHRS, CDR2 YFSETQ. The CDR3 DNA reads as TGCGCCAGCAGCTTGGCCGGCGGGACCGGGACCAACGTCCTGACTTTC. Encoded protein: CASSLAGGTGTNVLTF.

The CDR3 DNA sequence: TGTGCCAGCAGTTACTCAGTGCAGTCGTACGAGCAGTACTTC. It yields the protein CASSYSVQSYEQYF. The rearrangement uses TRBV6-5 and TRBJ2-7; D unclear. From germline, CDR1 is MNHEY and CDR2 SVGAGI. Trimming left V 0 bases short and J 4 bases short, with 10 bases between. The length of the CDR3 is 14 residues.